The 23 T cell receptor beta chains below were found in one sample sequenced in a study of T cell repertoires in cytomegalovirus infection. These receptors' targets are unknown. MiXCR was run by TCRdb on the reads, yielding one entry per CDR3 protein. The sample shows under 500,000 distinct CDR3 sequences, under 45% of them seen only once. Specimen: cultured PBMCs, collected from culture after CMV antigen stimulation. The source is a human donor in good health (CMV status not recorded). Some clones in this sample may be carry-over from other donors' samples.

This clonotype was seen many times. The chain carries TRBV7-2 and TRBJ1-1; D gene unclear. Trimming stripped 5 bases from V and 3 bases from J, with 10 bases between. Germline values: CDR1 SGHTA, CDR2 FQGNSA. The CDR3 spans 13 residues. The CDR3 loop reads CASSTQVYTEAFF. CDR3 coding DNA: TGTGCCAGCAGCACCCAGGTTTACACTGAAGCTTTCTTT.

This clonotype was seen many times. This chain uses TRBV7-8 with TRBJ2-7, with a weak D call TRBD2 (5 bases). The CDR3 runs 13 residues. V shed 6 bases and J shed 2 bases, with 11 bases lying between them. The germline V gene encodes CDR1 SGHVS and CDR2 FQNEAQ. CDR3 in amino acids: CASSRQRTYEQYF. CDR3 DNA sequence: TGTGCCAGCAGTCGGCAGCGGACCTACGAGCAGTACTTC.

This chain uses TRBV15 with TRBJ2-3; 7 nucleotides agree with TRBD1. Germline CDR1 reads LNHNV; CDR2 reads YYDKDF (reference sequence). The CDR3 consists of 16 residues. Germline trimming cut 2 bases from V and 2 bases from J; bases unmatched to any gene: 7. As DNA, the CDR3 is TGTGCCACCAGCAGAAGGACAGGAGCGAACACAGATACGCAGTATTTT. This sequence encodes CATSRRTGANTDTQYF.

V is TRBV7-6 and J is TRBJ1-1; TRBD1 might be the D (5 bases). The length of the CDR3 is 13 residues. Germline V gene sequence: CDR1 SGHVS, CDR2 FNYEAQ. Between the trimmed V and J ends, which lost 5 bases and 4 bases, there was a span of 11 bases. CDR3 loop: CASSPAGGTEAFF. CDR3 DNA: TGTGCCAGCAGCCCCGCGGGGGGCACTGAAGCTTTCTTT.

The chain carries TRBV7-9 and TRBJ1-3; a weak D match, TRBD1 (6 bases). Per the germline V gene, CDR1 is SEHNR and CDR2 is FQNEAQ (reference sequence). Deletions cut 5 bases from V and 0 bases from J, with 20 bases between. The CDR3 spans 18 residues. This chain's CDR3 is CASSSTQGSTNSGNTIYF. The CDR3 DNA sequence: TGTGCCAGCAGCAGTACCCAGGGGTCCACAAACTCTGGAAACACCATATATTTT. Full variable domain (missing parts from reference TRBV7-9 and TRBJ1-3): DTGVSQNPRHKITKRGQNVTFRCDPISEHNRLYWYRQTLGQGPEFLTYFQNEAQLEKSRLLSDRFSAERPKGSFSTLEIQRTEQGDSAMYLCASSSTQGSTNSGNTIYFGEGSWLTVV.

This clonotype showed up just a few times. V is TRBV7-2 and J is TRBJ2-7; 10 bases line up with TRBD2. CDR1 and CDR2 (germline): SGHTA, FQGNSA. J gave up 3 bases and V 1 base, and 3 bases lay outside the gene matches. The CDR3 extends over 15 amino acids. The CDR3 bases are TGTGCCAGCAGCTTAGTTGCTAGCGGGAGCTACGAGCAGTACTTC. Translated: CASSLVASGSYEQYF.

This clonotype was found a few times. This chain joins TRBV7-8 and TRBJ2-5, with 10 bases lining up with TRBD2. CDR3 size: 17 residues. J gave up 5 bases and V 1 base, and 10 bases lay outside the gene matches. Germline V gene data show CDR1 as SGHVS and CDR2 as FQNEAQ. This chain's CDR3 is CASSLGHTSGVVETQYF. As DNA, the CDR3 is TGTGCCAGCAGCTTAGGCCACACTAGCGGGGTGGTGGAGACCCAGTACTTC.

This clonotype was observed a handful of times. The gene calls are TRBV27 and TRBJ1-2; TRBD1 matches at 7 bases. Germline CDR1 reads MNHEY; CDR2 reads SMNVEV (reference sequence). V lost 11 bases and J lost 8; bases outside the gene matches: 17. The CDR3 length is 14 residues. The CDR3 protein is CASSPGQEVGGYTF. The CDR3 DNA sequence: TGTGCCTCCTCGCCTGGACAGGAGGTTGGCGGCTACACCTTC.

V usage is TRBV20-1 and J usage is TRBJ2-3; 11 bases agree with TRBD1. Trimming removed 4 bases from V and 4 bases from J; junction bases left unmatched: 4. CDR3 length: 14 residues. Germline values: CDR1 DFQATT, CDR2 SNEGSKA (reference sequence). The CDR3: CSATGTGGPDTQYF. CDR3 bases: TGCAGTGCTACCGGGACAGGGGGGCCAGATACGCAGTATTTT.

The rearrangement uses TRBV7-8 and TRBJ2-1, with TRBD2 matching over 14 bases. The CDR3 spans 18 residues. Germline V gene sequence: CDR1 SGHVS, CDR2 FQNEAQ. Germline trimming cut 3 bases from V and 4 bases from J; bases unmatched to any gene: 8. This CDR3 is CASSFPTSGRVMYNEQFF. DNA of the CDR3: TGTGCCAGCAGCTTCCCGACTAGCGGGAGGGTAATGTACAATGAGCAGTTCTTC.

In this sample, this clonotype turned up a few times. The rearrangement links TRBV20-1 to TRBJ2-2; possible D gene TRBD2, 5 bases. Germline CDR1 DFQATT, CDR2 SNEGSKA (reference sequence). The V end was cut by 6 bases, the J end by 3 bases, with 17 bases between. The CDR3 loop spans 15 amino acids. The CDR3 nucleotides are TGCAGTGCCCGGACCGGGGTAGACTACACCGGGGAGCTGTTTTTT. This gives the protein CSARTGVDYTGELFF.

V is TRBV12-3 or TRBV12-4 and J is TRBJ2-7, with 10 nucleotides matching TRBD1. Trimming cost V 6 bases and J 5 bases; bases outside gene matches: 13. The CDR3 has 16 residues. CDR3 coding DNA: TGTGCCAGCAGCATGACAGGGGGCGTACGTCAGCACGAGCAGTACTTC. Translating gives CASSMTGGVRQHEQYF.

This clonotype was observed a few times. V gene TRBV3-1 combines with J gene TRBJ2-5; D is undetermined. Per germline, CDR1 LGHDT and CDR2 YNNKEL (reference sequence). CDR3 size: 16 residues. The V end was cut by 3 bases, the J end by 2 bases, with 16 bases between. CDR3 sequence reads: CASSQAETPEQETQYF. CDR3 nucleotide sequence: TGTGCCAGCAGCCAGGCCGAGACTCCGGAGCAAGAGACCCAGTACTTC.

Here the CDR3 reads CAIRSRDNNSPLHF. CDR3 sequence (DNA): TGTGCCATCCGAAGCCGGGATAATAATTCACCCCTCCACTTT. The chain is built from TRBV10-3 and TRBJ1-6, with unresolved D. V gave up 8 bases and J gave up 5 bases, with 13 bases separating them. The germline CDR1 and CDR2 sequences are ENHRY and SYGVKD. The CDR3 has 14 amino acids.

This sequence joins TRBV7-2 and TRBJ2-2; D might be TRBD2 (6 bases). The CDR3 covers 16 residues. CDR1 and CDR2 from the germline V gene are SGHTA and FQGNSA. V was trimmed by 3 bases and J by 0 bases, leaving 11 bases between them. The DNA of the CDR3 is TGTGCCAGCAGCTTCGAAGCGGGTACGAACACCGGGGAGCTGTTTTTT. Translation: CASSFEAGTNTGELFF.

In its sample, this clonotype was seen a few times. The V gene is TRBV4-1, the J gene TRBJ1-6, with D unclear. Trimming removed 6 bases at V and 6 bases at J, with 15 bases between. CDR1 is MGHRA, CDR2 YSYEKL, per germline. The CDR3 is 15 amino acids. For the CDR3, the DNA is TGCGCCAGCAGAAACCCAAAGCAGTCTAATTCACCCCTCCACTTT. Its translation is CASRNPKQSNSPLHF.

The V gene is TRBV7-3, the J gene TRBJ2-5; 9 bases line up with TRBD2. Germline V lookup: CDR1 SGHTA, CDR2 FQGTGA. The CDR3 covers 15 residues. With V trimmed by 2 bases and J by 4 bases, 5 bases remained unmatched. The DNA of the CDR3 is TGTGCCAGCAGCTTATCTAGCGGGACTGGAGAGACCCAGTACTTC. Translation: CASSLSSGTGETQYF.

This clonotype was seen more than once but under ten times. This chain joins TRBV7-9 and TRBJ2-1, with 11 bases that match TRBD2. The CDR3 is 14 amino acids. The V gene's germline CDR1 is SEHNR and CDR2 FQNEAQ (reference sequence). Trimming removed 10 bases from V and 3 bases from J; junction bases left unmatched: 5. The CDR3 DNA reads as TGTGCCACCTCTAGCGGGAGGTTCTACAATGAGCAGTTCTTC. This translates into CATSSGRFYNEQFF.

In this sample, this clonotype turned up once. The chain recombines TRBV6-2 or TRBV6-3 with TRBJ1-6; no clear D gene. The V and J ends lost 2 bases and 5 bases respectively, with 13 bases between them. The CDR3 sequence is 16 residues long. Germline V gene data show CDR1 as MNHEY and CDR2 as SVGEGT. The CDR3 nucleotides are TGTGCCAGCAGTTACAAACCAAGAGCCCATAATTCACCCCTCCACTTT. It yields the protein CASSYKPRAHNSPLHF.

The chain employs TRBV6-1 and TRBJ1-1; the D gene is possibly TRBD1 (5 bases). CDR3 length: 14 residues. Trimming removed 6 bases from V and 1 base from J, with 12 bases in between. CDR1 is MNHNS, CDR2 SASEGT, per germline. In DNA form, the CDR3 reads TGTGCCAGCAGACCCGGACATCCGAACACTGAAGCTTTCTTT. Its translation: CASRPGHPNTEAFF.

Ten or more counts support this clonotype. V usage is TRBV7-2 and J usage is TRBJ2-3; no reliable D call. The CDR3 consists of 13 residues. The germline V gene has CDR1 SGHTA and CDR2 FQGNSA. Trimming left V 3 bases short and J 6 bases short, with 10 bases between. The DNA of the CDR3 is TGTGCCAGCAGCTTTCAACATTTTGATACGCAGTATTTT. Protein: CASSFQHFDTQYF. The full variable domain, in which reference TRBV7-2 and TRBJ2-3 provide the parts outside the CDR3, is GAGVSQSPSNKVTEKGKDVELRCDPISGHTALYWYRQSLGQGLEFLIYFQGNSAPDKSGLPSDRFSAERTGGSVSTLTIQRTQQEDSAVYLCASSFQHFDTQYFGPGTRLTVL.

The CDR3 reads CASSLFNRGSLEQYF. In DNA, the CDR3 is TGTGCCAGCAGCCTTTTCAACAGGGGATCCCTCGAGCAGTACTTC. This chain connects TRBV5-4 to TRBJ2-7, with TRBD1 matching over 7 bases. V lost 4 bases, J lost 6 bases, and 13 bases stayed unmatched. CDR1 is SGHNT and CDR2 is YYREEE in the germline V gene (reference sequence). This CDR3 contains 15 residues.

The chain uses TRBV20-1 and TRBJ2-2, with TRBD2 matching 8 bases. J lost 5 bases, V lost 1 base, and 3 bases had no gene match. CDR3 size: 14 residues. Germline CDR1 and CDR2: DFQATT and SNEGSKA (reference sequence). The CDR3 nucleotides are TGCAGTGCTAGAGGACGGGAGGGAACCGGGGAGCTGTTTTTT. Encoded protein: CSARGREGTGELFF.